Included here is one T cell receptor (beta chain) sequence, with context. The antigen is not known. From RNA, the CDR3 regions of TCR beta chains were amplified and sequenced. A first-round RT-PCR used HTBI primers, followed by a second-round multiplex PCR. TCRdb passed the multiplex PCR reads through MiXCR, listing each CDR3 protein once. The data show hundreds of thousands of distinct CDR3 sequences, with around a fifth seen just once and approximately 6.9% held by the top ten. This sample is part of a study of Graves' ophthalmopathy and Graves' hyperthyroidism. Study-wide findings and caveats: Ophthalmopathy progression was predicted with 70% to 71% sensitivity and roughly 79% specificity.

Diagnostic conclusions were grounded in clinical symptoms, serum thyroxine, TRAb, thyroid ultrasound and orbital computed tomography. CDR3 size: 16 residues. Germline V gene sequence: CDR1 KGHDR, CDR2 SFDVKD. V gave up 4 bases and J gave up 0 bases, with 14 bases separating them. The sequence came from a woman aged 18-35 years with stable Graves' hyperthyroidism. Some clones in this sample may be carry-over from other donors' samples. The V and J genes are TRBV24-1 and TRBJ2-5; D may be TRBD2 (6 bases). Sequencing input: peripheral blood. The CDR3 reads CATSESGSPHQETQYF. CDR3 nucleotides: TGTGCCACCAGTGAGTCCGGGAGCCCTCACCAAGAGACCCAGTACTTC.